This T cell receptor beta chain was captured by sequencing in a study of blood T cell repertoires in COVID-19. V shed 7 bases and J shed 13 bases, with 14 bases lying between them. This CDR3 region has 11 residues. Here immunoSEQ multiplex PCR was the method, and the copy in TCRdb shows in-frame clones only, minus some. This sample yields under 200,000 clones, of which over 75% are seen a single time; around 7% belongs to the top ten. The chain is built from TRBV12-3 or TRBV12-4 and TRBJ1-5; tentatively, D is TRBD1 (6 bases). Sequenced input: peripheral blood. The TCR comes from a man aged 65 to 79 with active or convalescent COVID-19. The CDR3 loop is CASKKTGQQHF. The CDR3 DNA is TGTGCCAGCAAGAAGACAGGACAACAGCATTTT.